A selection of T cell receptor beta chains follows, all from one sample in a study of CD8+ T cells in alopecia areata. Data came from immunoSEQ multiplex PCR; TCRdb stores just in-frame clones and leaves some out. The profile shows 95,000 to 120,000 clones, under 65% of them singletons. Source material: NKG2D-low CD8+ T cells sorted from blood. The receptors derive from a human donor with alopecia areata. Each CDR3 is given without its conserved first and last residue. Fields, in order: D gene, V gene, J gene, CDR3 protein. A D gene is named only where the DNA matches it firmly.

>.|TRBV4-1|TRBJ1-4
ASSQSTMRVDEKLF
>.|TRBV6-1|TRBJ2-1
ASTPAPYNEQF
>.|TRBV27|TRBJ2-2
ASSFSGELF
>.|TRBV27|TRBJ2-2
ASSLVNTGELF
>.|TRBV27|TRBJ2-3
ASSPQGNIDTQY
>.|TRBV29-1|TRBJ2-1
SGREIEQF
>.|TRBV7-9|TRBJ2-2
ASSLEGGKPGELF
>.|TRBV9|TRBJ2-7
ASSGDDYEQY
>.|TRBV13|TRBJ2-7
ASSPPGVGVYEQY
>TRBD1|TRBV7-9|TRBJ2-2
ASTKAGQGAAGELF
>.|TRBV11-2|TRBJ2-1
ASTLYRGPNEQF
>.|TRBV5-1|TRBJ1-1
ASSLASQDIEAF
>TRBD1|TRBV7-6|TRBJ1-1
ASSRTGVTEAF
>.|TRBV28|TRBJ2-1
ASSFGSSEQF
>.|TRBV11-2|TRBJ1-2
ASSFGRQGYT
>.|TRBV4-1|TRBJ2-5
ASSQESQDGETQY
>.|TRBV7-9|TRBJ1-4
ASSLVPEKLF
>.|TRBV19|TRBJ2-1
ASSIAWTAEQF
>TRBD1|TRBV2|TRBJ2-7
AITSRDRGYEQY
>TRBD2|TRBV19|TRBJ2-7
ASSGAGVGYEQY
>TRBD1|TRBV2|TRBJ1-5
ASRRVQGAHQPQH
>.|TRBV27|TRBJ2-5
ATSPRPPETQY
>.|TRBV29-1|TRBJ1-1
SVEDGFEVNTEAF
>TRBD1|TRBV7-9|TRBJ1-2
ASSLGGDRAYGYT
>TRBD1|TRBV12-5|TRBJ2-2
ASGPQTGVVTGELF
>.|TRBV28|TRBJ2-7
ASRWGYEQY
>TRBD1|TRBV6-5|TRBJ1-2
ASSYGTGFNYGYT
>.|TRBV6-5|TRBJ1-2
ASRGGTIYGYT
>TRBD2|TRBV7-3|TRBJ2-3
ASSEPSGSGPDTQY
>.|TRBV2|TRBJ2-7
ASGTGYYEQY
>TRBD1|TRBV13|TRBJ2-7
ASSPDREGYEQY